The entry below describes one T cell receptor beta chain. Its specificity is not known. Unique molecular identifiers featured in each of the TCR beta cDNA libraries. MiXCR was run by TCRdb on the PCR reads, yielding one entry per CDR3 protein. This sample has 600,000 to 750,000 distinct CDR3 sequences, with approximately 60% found just once. The sample belongs to a study of post-analysis software for immune sequencing data. The study's findings and limits: Controls had lower frequencies than patients of about 5 TRBV segments, which included TRBV5-6, TRBV5-1 and TRBV20-1.

The junction had 5 bases not matched to a gene; V was cut back by 0 bases and J by 3 bases. Germline V lookup: CDR1 LGHNA, CDR2 YNFKEQ. The CDR3 consists of 17 residues. The receptor comes from a girl between 2 and 10 years old with multiple sclerosis. Sequencing input: blood. This rearrangement joins TRBV4-2 to TRBJ2-3; 11 bases line up with TRBD2. The DNA of the CDR3 is TGTGCCAGCAGCCAAGATGGACTAGCGGGTCAAACAGATACGCAGTATTTT. Protein: CASSQDGLAGQTDTQYF.